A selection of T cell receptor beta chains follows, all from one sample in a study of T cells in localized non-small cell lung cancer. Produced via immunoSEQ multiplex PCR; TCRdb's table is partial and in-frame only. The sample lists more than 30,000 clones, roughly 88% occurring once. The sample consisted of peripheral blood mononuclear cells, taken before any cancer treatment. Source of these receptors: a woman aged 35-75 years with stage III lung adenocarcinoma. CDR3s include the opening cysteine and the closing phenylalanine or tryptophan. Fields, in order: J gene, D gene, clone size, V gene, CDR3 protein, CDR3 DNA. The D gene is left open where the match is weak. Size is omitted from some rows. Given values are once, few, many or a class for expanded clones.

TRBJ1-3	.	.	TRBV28	CASSGTQGNTIYF	TGTGCCAGCAGCGGGACACAAGGAAACACCATATATTTT
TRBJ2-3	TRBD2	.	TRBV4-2	CASSTGTSWTDTQYF	TGTGCCAGCAGCACCGGGACTAGCTGGACAGATACGCAGTATTTT
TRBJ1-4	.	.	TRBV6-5	CASSPGGEKLFF	TGTGCCAGCAGTCCCGGAGGGGAAAAACTGTTTTTT
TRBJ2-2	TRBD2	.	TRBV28	CASTAGGNTGELFF	TGTGCCAGCACAGCGGGAGGTAACACCGGGGAGCTGTTTTTT
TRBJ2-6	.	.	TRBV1	CTSSQPTGVSGANVLTF	TGCACCAGCAGCCAACCTACAGGGGTCTCTGGGGCCAACGTCCTGACTTTC
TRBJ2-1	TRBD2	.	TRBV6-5	CASSYAGVPYNEQFF	TGTGCCAGCAGTTACGCGGGAGTCCCCTACAATGAGCAGTTCTTC
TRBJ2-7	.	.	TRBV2	CASRGYGKYEQYF	TGTGCCAGCAGGGGCTATGGGAAGTACGAGCAGTACTTC
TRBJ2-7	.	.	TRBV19	CASSGAQGNEQYF	TGTGCCAGTAGTGGGGCGCAGGGGAACGAGCAGTACTTC
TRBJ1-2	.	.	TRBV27	CASSLNPLRDGYTF	TGTGCCAGCAGTTTGAACCCCCTCAGGGATGGCTACACCTTC
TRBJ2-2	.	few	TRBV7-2	CASSPARGKGAGELFF	TGTGCCAGCAGCCCCGCCCGGGGGAAAGGCGCCGGGGAGCTGTTTTTT
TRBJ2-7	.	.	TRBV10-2	CASSESRSTYEQYF	TGCGCCAGCAGTGAAAGCCGGTCCACCTACGAGCAGTACTTC
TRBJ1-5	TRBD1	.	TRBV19	CASSILGQGSNQPQHF	TGTGCCAGTAGTATCCTGGGACAGGGCTCCAATCAGCCCCAGCATTTT
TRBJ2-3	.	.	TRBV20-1	CSAYYTDTQYF	TGCAGTGCTTACTACACAGATACGCAGTATTTT
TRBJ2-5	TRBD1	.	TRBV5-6	CASSAAGTGGEETQYF	TGTGCCAGCAGCGCCGCCGGGACAGGGGGCGAAGAGACCCAGTACTTC
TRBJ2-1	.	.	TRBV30	CAWSVRGGPNEQFF	TGTGCCTGGAGTGTACGGGGAGGTCCCAATGAGCAGTTCTTC
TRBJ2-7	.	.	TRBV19	CASGRGTYEQYF	TGTGCTTCAGGGCGCGGGACCTACGAGCAGTACTTC
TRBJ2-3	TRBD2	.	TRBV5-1	CASSLVTREGTDTQYF	TGCGCCAGCAGCTTGGTAACCCGGGAGGGCACAGATACGCAGTATTTT
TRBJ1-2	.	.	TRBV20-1	CSARETGYTF	TGCAGTGCTAGAGAGACTGGCTACACCTTC
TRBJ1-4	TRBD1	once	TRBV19	CASSPMTGGVGEKLFF	TGTGCCAGTAGTCCGATGACAGGGGGAGTCGGTGAAAAACTGTTTTTT
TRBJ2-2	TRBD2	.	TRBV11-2	CASSPRTSGGGGELFF	TGTGCCAGCAGCCCTCGGACTAGCGGGGGTGGCGGGGAGCTGTTTTTT
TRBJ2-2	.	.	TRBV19	CASRPYRENTGELFF	TGTGCCAGTAGACCTTACAGGGAAAACACCGGGGAGCTGTTTTTT
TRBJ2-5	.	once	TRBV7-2	CASSQSGDSGRRETQYF	TGTGCCAGCAGCCAATCGGGTGATTCGGGTAGGAGAGAGACCCAGTACTTC
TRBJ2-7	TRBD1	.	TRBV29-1	CSVDGTGSYEQYF	TGCAGCGTTGATGGGACAGGGTCCTACGAGCAGTACTTC
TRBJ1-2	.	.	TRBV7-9	CASSFHQPHF	TGTGCCAGCAGCTTTCATCAGCCTCACTTC
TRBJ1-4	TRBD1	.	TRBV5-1	CASSLAGTGGEKLFF	TGCGCCAGCAGCTTGGCCGGGACAGGGGGTGAAAAACTGTTTTTT
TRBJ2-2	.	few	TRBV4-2	CASSQEAGAYTGELFF	TGTGCCAGCAGCCAAGAAGCAGGGGCCTACACCGGGGAGCTGTTTTTT
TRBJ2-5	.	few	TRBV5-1	CASSRTSQQNQETQYF	TGCGCCAGCAGCAGGACCAGCCAACAAAACCAAGAGACCCAGTACTTC
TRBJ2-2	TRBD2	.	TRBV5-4	CASSRAGINTGELFF	TGTGCCAGCAGCCGAGCGGGGATAAACACCGGGGAGCTGTTTTTT
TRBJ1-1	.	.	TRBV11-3	CASSLEKIGTVPEAFF	TGTGCCAGCAGCTTAGAAAAGATTGGGACGGTACCTGAAGCTTTCTTT
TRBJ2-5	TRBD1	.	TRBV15	CATSRDRVETQYF	TGTGCCACCAGCAGGGACAGGGTAGAGACCCAGTACTTC
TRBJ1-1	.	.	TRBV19	CASTPMALGTEAFF	TGTGCCAGTACTCCTATGGCCTTGGGGACTGAAGCTTTCTTT
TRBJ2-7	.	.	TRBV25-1	CASSDSREISEQYF	TGTGCCAGCAGTGATTCGAGGGAGATAAGCGAGCAGTACTTC
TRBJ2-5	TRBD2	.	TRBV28	CASPPGASGGVQETQYF	TGTGCCAGCCCCCCTGGGGCTAGCGGGGGGGTCCAAGAGACCCAGTACTTC
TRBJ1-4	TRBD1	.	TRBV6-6	CASSSSGTETEKLFF	TGTGCCAGCAGTTCCTCCGGGACAGAAACCGAAAAACTGTTTTTT
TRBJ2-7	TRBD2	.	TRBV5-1	CASSLEGLAGGSSYEQYF	TGCGCCAGCAGCTTGGAGGGACTAGCGGGAGGGAGCTCCTACGAGCAGTACTTC
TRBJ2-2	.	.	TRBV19	CASSIQGNAGELFF	TGTGCCAGTAGTATACAGGGTAACGCCGGGGAGCTGTTTTTT
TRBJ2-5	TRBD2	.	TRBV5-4	CASSLGLAANQETQYF	TGTGCCAGCAGCTTGGGGCTAGCGGCAAACCAAGAGACCCAGTACTTC
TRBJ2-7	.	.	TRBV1	CTSSSQDGTGGYEQYF	TGCACCAGCAGCTCCCAAGATGGGACAGGGGGCTACGAGCAGTACTTC
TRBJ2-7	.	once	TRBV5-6	CASSPVPSVTNYEQYF	TGTGCCAGCAGCCCAGTTCCTAGCGTCACAAACTACGAGCAGTACTTC
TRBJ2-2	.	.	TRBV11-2	CASSPVDGELFF	TGTGCCAGCAGCCCTGTGGACGGGGAGCTGTTTTTT
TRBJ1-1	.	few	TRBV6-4	CASSGSTEDAEAFF	TGTGCCAGCAGTGGGTCGACAGAAGATGCTGAAGCTTTCTTT